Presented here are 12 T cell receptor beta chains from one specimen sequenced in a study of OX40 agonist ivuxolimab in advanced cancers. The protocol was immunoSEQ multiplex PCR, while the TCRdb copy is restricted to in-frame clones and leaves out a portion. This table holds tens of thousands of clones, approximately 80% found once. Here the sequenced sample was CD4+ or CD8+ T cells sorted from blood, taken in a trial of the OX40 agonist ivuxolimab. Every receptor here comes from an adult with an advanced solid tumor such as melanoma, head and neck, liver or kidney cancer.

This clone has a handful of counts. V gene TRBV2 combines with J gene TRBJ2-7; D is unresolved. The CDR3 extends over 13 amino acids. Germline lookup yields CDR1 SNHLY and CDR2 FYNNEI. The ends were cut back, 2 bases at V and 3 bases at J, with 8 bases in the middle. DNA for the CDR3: TGTGCCAGCAGTGAAAGGACGAACTACGAGCAGTACTTC. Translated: CASSERTNYEQYF. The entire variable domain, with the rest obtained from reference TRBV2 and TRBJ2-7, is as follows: EPEVTQTPSHQVTQMGQEVILRCVPISNHLYFYWYRQILGQKVEFLVSFYNNEISEKSEIFDDQFSVERPDGSNFTLKIRSTKLEDSAMYFCASSERTNYEQYFGPGTRLTVT.

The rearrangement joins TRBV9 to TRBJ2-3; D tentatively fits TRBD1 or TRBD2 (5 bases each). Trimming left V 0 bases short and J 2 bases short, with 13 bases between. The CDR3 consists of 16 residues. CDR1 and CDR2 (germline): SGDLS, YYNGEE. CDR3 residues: CASSVGSGTSTDTQYF. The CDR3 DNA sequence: TGTGCCAGCAGCGTAGGGTCCGGGACCTCCACAGATACGCAGTATTTT.

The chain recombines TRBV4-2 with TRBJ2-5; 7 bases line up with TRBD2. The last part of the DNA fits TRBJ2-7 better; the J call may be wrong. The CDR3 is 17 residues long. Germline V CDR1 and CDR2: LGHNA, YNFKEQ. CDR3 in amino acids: CASSQDADGGTPYEQYF. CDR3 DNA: TGTGCCAGCAGCCAAGACGCCGACGGGGGGACCCCTTACGAGCAGTACTTC.

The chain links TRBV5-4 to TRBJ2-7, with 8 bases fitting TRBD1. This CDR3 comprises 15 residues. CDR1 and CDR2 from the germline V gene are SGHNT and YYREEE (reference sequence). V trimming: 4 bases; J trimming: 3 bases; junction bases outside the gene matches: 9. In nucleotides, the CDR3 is TGTGCCAGCAGCCAAGGACAGGGTATTTTCTACGAGCAGTACTTC. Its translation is CASSQGQGIFYEQYF.

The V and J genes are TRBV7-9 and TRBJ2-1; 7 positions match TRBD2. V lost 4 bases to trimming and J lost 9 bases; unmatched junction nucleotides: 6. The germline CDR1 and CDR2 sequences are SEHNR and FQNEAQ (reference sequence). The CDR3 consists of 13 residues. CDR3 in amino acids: CASSSRGGGEQFF. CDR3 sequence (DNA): TGTGCCAGCAGCTCCCGGGGCGGGGGTGAGCAGTTCTTC.

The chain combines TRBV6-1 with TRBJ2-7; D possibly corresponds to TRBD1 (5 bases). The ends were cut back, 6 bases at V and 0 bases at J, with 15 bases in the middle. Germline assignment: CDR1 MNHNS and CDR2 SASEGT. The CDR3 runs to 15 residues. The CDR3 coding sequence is TGTGCCAGCAGCGAGGACACTTCCTTCTCCTACGAGCAGTACTTC. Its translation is CASSEDTSFSYEQYF.

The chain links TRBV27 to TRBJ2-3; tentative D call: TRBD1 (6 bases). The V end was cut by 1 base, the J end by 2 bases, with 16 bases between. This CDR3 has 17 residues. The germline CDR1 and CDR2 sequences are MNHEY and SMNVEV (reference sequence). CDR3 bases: TGTGCCAGCAGTTTATTCAGGGGCTTTTCACCCACAGATACGCAGTATTTT. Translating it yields CASSLFRGFSPTDTQYF.

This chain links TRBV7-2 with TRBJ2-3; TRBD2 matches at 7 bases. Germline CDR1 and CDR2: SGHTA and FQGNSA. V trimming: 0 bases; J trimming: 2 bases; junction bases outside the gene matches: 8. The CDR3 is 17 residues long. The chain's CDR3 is CASSLALGGGPTDTQYF. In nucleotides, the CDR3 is TGTGCCAGCAGCTTAGCGCTGGGGGGGGGACCCACAGATACGCAGTATTTT.

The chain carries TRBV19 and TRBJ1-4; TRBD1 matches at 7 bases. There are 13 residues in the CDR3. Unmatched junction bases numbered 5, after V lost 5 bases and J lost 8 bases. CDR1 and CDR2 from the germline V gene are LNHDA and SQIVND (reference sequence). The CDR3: CASSPQGGEKLFF. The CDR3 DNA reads TGTGCCAGTAGTCCCCAGGGGGGAGAAAAACTGTTTTTT.

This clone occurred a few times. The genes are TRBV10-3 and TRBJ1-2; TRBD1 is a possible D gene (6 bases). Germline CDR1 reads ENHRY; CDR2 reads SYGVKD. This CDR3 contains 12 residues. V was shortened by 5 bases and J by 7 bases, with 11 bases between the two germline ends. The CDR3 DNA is TGTGCCATCAGTCCAGGGGAAAGTGGCTACACCTTC. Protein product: CAISPGESGYTF.

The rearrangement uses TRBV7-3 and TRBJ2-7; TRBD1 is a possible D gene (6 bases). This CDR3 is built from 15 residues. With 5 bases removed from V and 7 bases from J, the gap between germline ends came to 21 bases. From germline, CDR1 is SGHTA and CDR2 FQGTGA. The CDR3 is CASSASSSGVGEQYF. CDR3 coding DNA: TGTGCCAGCAGCGCCAGCAGCTCAGGGGTTGGGGAGCAGTACTTC.

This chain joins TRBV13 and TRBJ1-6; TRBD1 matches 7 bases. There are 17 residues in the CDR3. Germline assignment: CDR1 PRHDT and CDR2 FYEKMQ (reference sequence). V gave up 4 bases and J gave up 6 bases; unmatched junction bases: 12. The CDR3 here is CASSYRTGLAFNSPLHF. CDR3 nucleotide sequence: TGTGCCAGCAGCTACCGGACAGGCTTGGCCTTTAATTCACCCCTCCACTTT. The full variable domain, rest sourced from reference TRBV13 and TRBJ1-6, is AAGVIQSPRHLIKEKRETATLKCYPIPRHDTVYWYQQGPGQDPQFLISFYEKMQSDKGSIPDRFSAQQFSDYHSELNMSSLELGDSALYFCASSYRTGLAFNSPLHFGNGTRLTVT.